This entry is about one TCR beta chain. Per the study methods: Amplifying reference gene primers gave estimates of nucleated cell counts. Profiling relied on immunoSEQ multiplex PCR, and the TCRdb table lists in-frame clones only, not all of them. Clone size and the V and J calls come from that table; the DNA yielded D and trimming. The sample lists about 190,000 clones, 70% to 90% occurring once. With 6 bases removed from V and 6 bases from J, the gap between germline ends came to 12 bases. The CDR3 runs 12 residues. CDR1 and CDR2 from the germline V gene are MNHNY and SVGAGI (reference sequence). This specimen comes from a study of blood T cell repertoires in COVID-19. In the study overall: Nucleic acid was either cDNA or gDNA, and it came from T cells, B-cell-depleted T cells, or PBMCs.

The receptor's source is an elderly woman with acute or convalescent COVID-19. Sequencing was done on a sample of peripheral blood. This chain uses TRBV6-6 with TRBJ2-7; no reliable D call. CDR3 loop: CASRFSPSEQYF. CDR3 coding DNA: TGTGCCAGCAGATTCTCCCCCTCCGAGCAGTACTTC.